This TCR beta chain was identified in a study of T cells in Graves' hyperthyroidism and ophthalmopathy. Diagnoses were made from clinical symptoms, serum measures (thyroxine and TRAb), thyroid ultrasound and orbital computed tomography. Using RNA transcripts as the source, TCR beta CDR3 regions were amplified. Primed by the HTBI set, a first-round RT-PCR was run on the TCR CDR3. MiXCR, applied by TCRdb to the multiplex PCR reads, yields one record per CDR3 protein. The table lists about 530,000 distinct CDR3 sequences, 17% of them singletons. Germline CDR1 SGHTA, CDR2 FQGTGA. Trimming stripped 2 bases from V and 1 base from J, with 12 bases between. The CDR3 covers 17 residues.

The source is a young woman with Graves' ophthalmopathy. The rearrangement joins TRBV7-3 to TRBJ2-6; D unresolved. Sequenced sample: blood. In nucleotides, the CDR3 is TGTGCCAGCAGCTTAGGCCTGAGGCTATCTGGGGCCAACGTCCTGACTTTC. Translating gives CASSLGLRLSGANVLTF. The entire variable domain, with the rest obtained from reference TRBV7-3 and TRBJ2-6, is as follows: GAGVSQTPSNKVTEKGKYVELRCDPISGHTALYWYRQSLGQGPEFLIYFQGTGAADDSGLPNDRFFAVRPEGSVSTLKIQRTERGDSAVYLCASSLGLRLSGANVLTFGAGSRLTVL.